The 5 T cell receptor beta chains below were found in one sample sequenced in a study of beta chain features in type 1 diabetes. Every isolated RNA sample was fully reverse transcribed, so sequencing captured expressed TCRB transcripts. Generated by immunoSEQ multiplex PCR, the TCRdb table keeps only in-frame clones and is missing some. This table has some 900,000 clones, around a sixth appearing once. The sequencing input was naive CD4+ T cells from blood. Every receptor here comes from a woman aged 18-30 years in good health.

The chain links TRBV11-2 to TRBJ2-1, with 7 bases that match TRBD2. This CDR3 is built from 14 residues. The germline gives CDR1 SGHAT, CDR2 FQNNGV. V lost 3 bases and J lost 9; bases outside the gene matches: 8. CDR3 in amino acids: CASSLTSRGGEQFF. CDR3 in DNA: TGTGCCAGCAGCTTGACTAGCCGGGGCGGTGAGCAGTTCTTC.

This chain connects TRBV7-2 to TRBJ2-3, with no clear D. V was pared by 3 bases and J by 0 bases, with 10 bases between. The CDR3 sequence is 15 residues long. Germline CDR1 SGHTA, CDR2 FQGNSA. CDR3: CASSFRITSTDTQYF. The CDR3 nucleotides are TGTGCCAGCAGCTTTCGGATAACTAGCACAGATACGCAGTATTTT.

The chain links TRBV6-6 to TRBJ1-4; 8 bases are shared with TRBD1. The junction had 10 bases not matched to a gene; V was cut back by 6 bases and J by 4 bases. This CDR3 is built from 16 residues. CDR1 and CDR2 (germline): MNHNY, SVGAGI (reference sequence). CDR3 in amino acids: CASSKSWTGRNEKLFF. Written as DNA, the CDR3 is TGTGCCAGCAGCAAGTCATGGACAGGGCGTAATGAAAAACTGTTTTTT.

Note on this clone: The same CDR3 arises from other DNA sequences in this sample as well. V and J are TRBV18 and TRBJ1-2, with 7 bases identical to TRBD1. V dropped 6 bases and J dropped 4; count of bases not matched to a gene: 5. There are 13 residues in the CDR3. Germline V gene sequence: CDR1 KGHSH, CDR2 LQKENI. CDR3 in DNA: TGTGCCAGCTCTAGGGACAGATCCTATGGCTACACCTTC. As protein: CASSRDRSYGYTF.

The V gene is TRBV5-1, the J gene TRBJ2-5, with D hard to call. The ends were cut back, 1 base at V and 1 base at J, with 11 bases in the middle. Looked up from germline, CDR1 is SGHRS and CDR2 is YFSETQ. This CDR3 is 15 amino acids long. This CDR3 reads CASSLTGRSQETQYF. CDR3 nucleotides: TGCGCCAGCAGCTTGACCGGACGAAGCCAAGAGACCCAGTACTTC.